This TCR beta chain is drawn from a study of cytomegalovirus exposure and HLA in healthy donors. Whole-study findings and limits: By HLA locus, TCR association rates varied in a later analysis, with DRB1 showing the most and HLA-C the fewest.

The PCR had 60 Vbeta and 13 Jbeta primers. The table came from immunoSEQ multiplex PCR; TCRdb's copy has only in-frame clones and leaves some out. The repertoire has over 110,000 clones, 80% of them found once; the top ten carry roughly 1.2%. The germline V gene has CDR1 SGHTA and CDR2 FQGNSA. With 1 base clipped from V and 6 bases from J, the junction kept 4 bases outside the gene matches. The CDR3 runs 15 residues. A word on this clone: Its antigen is currently unknown. Different DNA sequences within this sample yield the same CDR3.

Sequencing used PBMCs. The sequence was collected from a male donor in good health and CMV-seropositive. The J gene is TRBJ2-1, the V gene TRBV7-2; 9 bases are a match to TRBD2. This CDR3 is CASSLVAGGPNEQFF. The CDR3 bases are TGTGCCAGCAGCTTAGTGGCGGGGGGGCCCAATGAGCAGTTCTTC.